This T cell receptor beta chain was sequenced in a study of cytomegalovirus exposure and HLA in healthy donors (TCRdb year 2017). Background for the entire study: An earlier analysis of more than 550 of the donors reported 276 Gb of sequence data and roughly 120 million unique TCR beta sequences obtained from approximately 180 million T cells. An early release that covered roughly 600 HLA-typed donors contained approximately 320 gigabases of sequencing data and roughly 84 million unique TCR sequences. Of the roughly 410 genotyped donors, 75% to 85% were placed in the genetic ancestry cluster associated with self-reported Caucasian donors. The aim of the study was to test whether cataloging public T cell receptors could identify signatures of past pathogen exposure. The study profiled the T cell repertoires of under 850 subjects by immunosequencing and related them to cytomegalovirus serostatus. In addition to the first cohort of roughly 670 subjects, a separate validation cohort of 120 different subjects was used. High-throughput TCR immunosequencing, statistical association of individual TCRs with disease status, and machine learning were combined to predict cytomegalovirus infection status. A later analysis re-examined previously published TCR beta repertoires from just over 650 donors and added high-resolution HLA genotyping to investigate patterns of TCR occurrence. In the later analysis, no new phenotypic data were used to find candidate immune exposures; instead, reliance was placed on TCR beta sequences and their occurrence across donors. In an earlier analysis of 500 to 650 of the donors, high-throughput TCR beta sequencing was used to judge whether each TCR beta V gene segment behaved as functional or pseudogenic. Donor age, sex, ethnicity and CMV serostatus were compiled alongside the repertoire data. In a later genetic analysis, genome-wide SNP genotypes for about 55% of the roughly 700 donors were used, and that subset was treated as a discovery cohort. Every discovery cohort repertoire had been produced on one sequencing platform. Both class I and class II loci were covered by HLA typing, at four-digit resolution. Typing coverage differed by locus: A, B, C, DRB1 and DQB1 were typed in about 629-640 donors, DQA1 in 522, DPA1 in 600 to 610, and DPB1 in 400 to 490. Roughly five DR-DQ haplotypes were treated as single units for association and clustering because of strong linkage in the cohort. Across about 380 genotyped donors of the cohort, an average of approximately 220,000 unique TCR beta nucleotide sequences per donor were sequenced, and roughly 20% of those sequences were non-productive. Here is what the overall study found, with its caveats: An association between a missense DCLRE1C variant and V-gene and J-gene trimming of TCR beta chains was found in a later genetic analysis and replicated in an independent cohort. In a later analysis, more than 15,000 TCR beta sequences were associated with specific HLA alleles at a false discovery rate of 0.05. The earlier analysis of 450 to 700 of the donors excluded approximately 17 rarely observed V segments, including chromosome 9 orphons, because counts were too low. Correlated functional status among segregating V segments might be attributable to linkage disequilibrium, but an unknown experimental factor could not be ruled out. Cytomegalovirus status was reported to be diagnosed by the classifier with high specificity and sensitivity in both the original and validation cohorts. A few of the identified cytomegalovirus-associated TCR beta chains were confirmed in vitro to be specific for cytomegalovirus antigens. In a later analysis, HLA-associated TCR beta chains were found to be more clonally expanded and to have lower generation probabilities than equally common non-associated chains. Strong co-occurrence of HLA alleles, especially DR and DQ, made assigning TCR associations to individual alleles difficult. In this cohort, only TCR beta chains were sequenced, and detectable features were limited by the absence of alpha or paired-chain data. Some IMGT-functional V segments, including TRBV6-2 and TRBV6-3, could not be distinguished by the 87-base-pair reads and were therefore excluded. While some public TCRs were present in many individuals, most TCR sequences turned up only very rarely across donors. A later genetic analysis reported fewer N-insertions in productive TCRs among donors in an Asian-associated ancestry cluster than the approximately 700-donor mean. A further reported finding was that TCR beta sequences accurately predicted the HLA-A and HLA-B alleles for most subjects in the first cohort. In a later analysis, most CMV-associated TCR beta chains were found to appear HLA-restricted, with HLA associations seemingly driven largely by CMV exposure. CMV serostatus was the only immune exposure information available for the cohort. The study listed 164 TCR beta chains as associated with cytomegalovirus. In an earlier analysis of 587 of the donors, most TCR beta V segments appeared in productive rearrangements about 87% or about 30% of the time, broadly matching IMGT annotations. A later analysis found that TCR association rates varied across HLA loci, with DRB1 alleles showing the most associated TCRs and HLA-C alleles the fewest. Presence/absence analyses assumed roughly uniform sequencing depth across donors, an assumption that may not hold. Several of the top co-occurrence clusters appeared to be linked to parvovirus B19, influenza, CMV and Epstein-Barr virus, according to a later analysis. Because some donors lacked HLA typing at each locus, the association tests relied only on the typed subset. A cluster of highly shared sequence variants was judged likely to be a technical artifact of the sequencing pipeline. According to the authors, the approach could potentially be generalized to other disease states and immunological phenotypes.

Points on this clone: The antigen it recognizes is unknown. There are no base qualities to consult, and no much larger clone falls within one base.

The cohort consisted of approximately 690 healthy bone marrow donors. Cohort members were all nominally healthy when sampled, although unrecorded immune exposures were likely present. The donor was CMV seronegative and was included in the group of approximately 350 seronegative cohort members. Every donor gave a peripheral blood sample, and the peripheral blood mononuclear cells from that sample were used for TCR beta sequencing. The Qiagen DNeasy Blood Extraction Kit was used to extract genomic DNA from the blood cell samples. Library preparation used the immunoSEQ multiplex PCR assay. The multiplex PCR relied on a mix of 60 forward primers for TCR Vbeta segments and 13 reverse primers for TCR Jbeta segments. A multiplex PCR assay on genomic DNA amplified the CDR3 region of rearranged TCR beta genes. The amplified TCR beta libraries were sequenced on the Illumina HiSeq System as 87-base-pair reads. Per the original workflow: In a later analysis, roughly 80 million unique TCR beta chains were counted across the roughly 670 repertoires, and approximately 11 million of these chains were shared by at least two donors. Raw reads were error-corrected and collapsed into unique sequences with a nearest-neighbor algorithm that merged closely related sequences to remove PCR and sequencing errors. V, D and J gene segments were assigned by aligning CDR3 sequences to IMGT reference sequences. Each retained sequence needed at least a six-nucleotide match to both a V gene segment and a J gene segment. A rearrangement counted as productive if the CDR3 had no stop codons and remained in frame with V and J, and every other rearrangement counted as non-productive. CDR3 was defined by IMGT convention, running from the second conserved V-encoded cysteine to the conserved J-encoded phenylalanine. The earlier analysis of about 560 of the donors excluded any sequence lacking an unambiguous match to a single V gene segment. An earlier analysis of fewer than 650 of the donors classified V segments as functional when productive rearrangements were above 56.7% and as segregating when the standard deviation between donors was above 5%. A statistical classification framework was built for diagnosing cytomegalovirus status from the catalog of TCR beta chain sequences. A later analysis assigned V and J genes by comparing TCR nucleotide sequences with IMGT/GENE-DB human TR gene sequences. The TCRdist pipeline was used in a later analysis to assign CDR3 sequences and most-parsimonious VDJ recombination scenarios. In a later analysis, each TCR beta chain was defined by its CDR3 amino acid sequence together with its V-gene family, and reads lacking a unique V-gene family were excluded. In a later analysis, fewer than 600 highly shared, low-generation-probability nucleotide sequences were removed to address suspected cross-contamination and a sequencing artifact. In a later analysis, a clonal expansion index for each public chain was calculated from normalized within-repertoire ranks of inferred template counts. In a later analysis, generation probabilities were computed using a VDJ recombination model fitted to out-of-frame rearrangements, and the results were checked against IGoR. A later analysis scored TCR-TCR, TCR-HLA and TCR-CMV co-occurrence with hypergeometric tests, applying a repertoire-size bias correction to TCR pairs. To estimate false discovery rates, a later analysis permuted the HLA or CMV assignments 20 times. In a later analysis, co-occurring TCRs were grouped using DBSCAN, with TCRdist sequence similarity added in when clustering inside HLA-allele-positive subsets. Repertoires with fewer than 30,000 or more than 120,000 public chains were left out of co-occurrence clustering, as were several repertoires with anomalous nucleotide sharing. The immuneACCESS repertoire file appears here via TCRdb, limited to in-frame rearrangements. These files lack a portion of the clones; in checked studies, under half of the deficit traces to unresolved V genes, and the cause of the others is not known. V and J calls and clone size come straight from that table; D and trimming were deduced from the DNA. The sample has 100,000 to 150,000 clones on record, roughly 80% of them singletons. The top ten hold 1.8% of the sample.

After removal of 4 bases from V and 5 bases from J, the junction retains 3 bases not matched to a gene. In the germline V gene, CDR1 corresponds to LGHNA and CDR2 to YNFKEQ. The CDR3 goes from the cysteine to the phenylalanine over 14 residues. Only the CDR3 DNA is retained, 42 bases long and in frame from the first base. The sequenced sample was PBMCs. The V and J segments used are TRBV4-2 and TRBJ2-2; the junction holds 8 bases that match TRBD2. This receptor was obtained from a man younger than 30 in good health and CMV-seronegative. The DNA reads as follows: TGTGCCAGCAGCCCGGAGCGGGGGACCGGGGAGCTGTTTTTT. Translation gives CASSPERGTGELFF.